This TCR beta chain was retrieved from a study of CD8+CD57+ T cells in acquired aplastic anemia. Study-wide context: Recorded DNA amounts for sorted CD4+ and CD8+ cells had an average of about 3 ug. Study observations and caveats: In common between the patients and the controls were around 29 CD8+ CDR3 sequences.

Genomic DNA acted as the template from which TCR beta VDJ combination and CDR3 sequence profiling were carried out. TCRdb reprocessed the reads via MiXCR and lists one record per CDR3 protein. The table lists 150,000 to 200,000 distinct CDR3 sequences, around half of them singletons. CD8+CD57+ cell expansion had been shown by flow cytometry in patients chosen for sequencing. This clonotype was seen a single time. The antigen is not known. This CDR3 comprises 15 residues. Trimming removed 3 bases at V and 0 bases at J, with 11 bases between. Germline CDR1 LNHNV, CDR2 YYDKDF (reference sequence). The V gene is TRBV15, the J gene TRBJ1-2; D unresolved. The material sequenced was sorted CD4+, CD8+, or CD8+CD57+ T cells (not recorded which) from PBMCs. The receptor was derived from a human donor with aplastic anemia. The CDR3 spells CATSSPAIANYGYTF. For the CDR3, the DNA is TGTGCCACCAGCAGCCCGGCAATAGCTAACTATGGCTACACCTTC.